This TCR beta chain appears in the sequencing data of a study (dated by TCRdb to 2016 to 2017). Library creation used RT-PCR. TCRdb records Illumina MiSeq as the sequencer. TCRdb reran the public reads through fastp at Q25 and MiXCR, keeping productive beta chains. Entries that share a CDR3 protein sequence are merged under the most common genes and DNA. The sample includes about 700,000 distinct CDR3 sequences, with over 12% observed a single time. Roughly 3.6% of the sample goes to the ten largest clones. This clonotype has at least ten counts. Its antigen is not yet known. Per-base quality was not reported, and no clone a single base away is much larger than it. This clonotype was sampled from a female donor in good health, serving as a healthy control. Sequenced: memory CD4+ T cells from blood.

The CDR3 protein sequence reads: CASSYLGNTEAFF. The nucleotides are TGTGCCAGCAGCTACCTGGGGAACACTGAAGCTTTCTTT. This receptor chain uses TRBV6-5 and TRBJ1-1, with no confidently assigned D gene. The CDR3 measures 13 amino acids from cysteine to phenylalanine. Only the CDR3 DNA stays, 39 bases, in frame from base 1. V was cut back by 6 bases and J by 1 base, leaving a gap of 9 bases between them. The germline V gene provides CDR1 MNHEY and CDR2 SVGAGI.